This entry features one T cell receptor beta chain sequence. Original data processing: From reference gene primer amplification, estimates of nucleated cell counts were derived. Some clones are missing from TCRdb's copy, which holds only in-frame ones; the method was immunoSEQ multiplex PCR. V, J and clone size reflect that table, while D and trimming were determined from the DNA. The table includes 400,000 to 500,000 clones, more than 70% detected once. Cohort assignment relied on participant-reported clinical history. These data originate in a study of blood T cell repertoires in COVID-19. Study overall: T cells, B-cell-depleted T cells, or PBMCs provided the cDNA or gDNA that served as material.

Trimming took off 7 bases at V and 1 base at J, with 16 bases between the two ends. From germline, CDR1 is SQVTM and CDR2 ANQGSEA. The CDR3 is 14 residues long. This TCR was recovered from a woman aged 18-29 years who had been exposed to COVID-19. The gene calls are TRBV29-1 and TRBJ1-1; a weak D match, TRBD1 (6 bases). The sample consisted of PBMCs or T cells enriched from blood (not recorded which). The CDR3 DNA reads TGCAGCGCTACAGGGTGGGTCGGGAACACTGAAGCTTTCTTT. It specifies CSATGWVGNTEAFF.